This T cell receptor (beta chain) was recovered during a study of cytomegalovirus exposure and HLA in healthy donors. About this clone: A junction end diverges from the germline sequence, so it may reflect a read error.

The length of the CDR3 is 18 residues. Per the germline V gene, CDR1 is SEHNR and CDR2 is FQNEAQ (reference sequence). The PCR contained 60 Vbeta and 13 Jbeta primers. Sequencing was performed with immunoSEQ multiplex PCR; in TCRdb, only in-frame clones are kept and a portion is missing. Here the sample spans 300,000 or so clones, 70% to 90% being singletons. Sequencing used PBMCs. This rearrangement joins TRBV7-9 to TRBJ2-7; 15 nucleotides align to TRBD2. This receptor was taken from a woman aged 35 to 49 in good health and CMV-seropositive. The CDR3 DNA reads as TGTTCCAGCAGCTACGGACTAGCGGGAGGGCTGGTATCCTACGAGCAGTACTTC. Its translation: CSSSYGLAGGLVSYEQYF.